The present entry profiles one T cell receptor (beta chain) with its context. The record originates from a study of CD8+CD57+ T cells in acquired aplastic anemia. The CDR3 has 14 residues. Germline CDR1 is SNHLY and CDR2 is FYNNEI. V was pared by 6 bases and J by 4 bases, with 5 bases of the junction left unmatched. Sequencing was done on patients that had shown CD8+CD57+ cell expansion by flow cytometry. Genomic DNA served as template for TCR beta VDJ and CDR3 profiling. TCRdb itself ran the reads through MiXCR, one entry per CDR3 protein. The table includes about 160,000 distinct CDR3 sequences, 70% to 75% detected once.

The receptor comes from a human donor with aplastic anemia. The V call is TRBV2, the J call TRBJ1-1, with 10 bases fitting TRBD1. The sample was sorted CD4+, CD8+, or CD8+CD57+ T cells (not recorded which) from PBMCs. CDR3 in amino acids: CASRSWDRGTEAFF. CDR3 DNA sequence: TGTGCCAGCAGAAGCTGGGACAGGGGCACTGAAGCTTTCTTT.